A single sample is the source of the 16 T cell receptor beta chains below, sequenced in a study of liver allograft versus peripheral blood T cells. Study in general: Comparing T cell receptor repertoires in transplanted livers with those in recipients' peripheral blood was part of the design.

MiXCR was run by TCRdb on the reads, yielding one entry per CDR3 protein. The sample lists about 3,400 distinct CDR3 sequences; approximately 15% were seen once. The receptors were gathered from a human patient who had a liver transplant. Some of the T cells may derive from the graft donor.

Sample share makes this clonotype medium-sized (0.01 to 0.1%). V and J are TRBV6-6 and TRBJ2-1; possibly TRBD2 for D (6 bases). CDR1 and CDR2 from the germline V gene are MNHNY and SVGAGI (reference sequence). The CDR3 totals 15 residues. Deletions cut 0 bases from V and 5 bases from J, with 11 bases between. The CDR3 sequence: CASSYSGDSNNEQFF. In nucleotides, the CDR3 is TGTGCCAGCAGTTACTCCGGGGACTCGAACAATGAGCAGTTCTTC.

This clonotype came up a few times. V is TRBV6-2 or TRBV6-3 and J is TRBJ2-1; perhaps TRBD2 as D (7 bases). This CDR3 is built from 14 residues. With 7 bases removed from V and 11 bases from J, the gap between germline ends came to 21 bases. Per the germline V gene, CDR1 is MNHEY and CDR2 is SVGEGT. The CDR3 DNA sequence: TGTGCCAGCATAGGGGAGGGGGAGGGGAGGAAGCAGTTCTTC. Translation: CASIGEGEGRKQFF.

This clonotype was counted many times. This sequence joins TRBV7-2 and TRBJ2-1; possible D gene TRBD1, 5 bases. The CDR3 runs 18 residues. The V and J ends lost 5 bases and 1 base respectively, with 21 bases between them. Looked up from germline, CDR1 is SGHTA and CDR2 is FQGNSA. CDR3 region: CASSPRWAGYGSYNEQFF. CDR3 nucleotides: TGTGCCAGCAGCCCCCGTTGGGCAGGGTATGGATCCTACAATGAGCAGTTCTTC. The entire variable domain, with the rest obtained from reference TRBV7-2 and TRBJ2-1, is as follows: GAGVSQSPSNKVTEKGKDVELRCDPISGHTALYWYRQSLGQGLEFLIYFQGNSAPDKSGLPSDRFSAERTGGSVSTLTIQRTQQEDSAVYLCASSPRWAGYGSYNEQFFGPGTRLTVL.

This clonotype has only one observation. CDR3 nucleotide sequence: TGTGCCAGCTCACCGCTAGGGGGGAATTACGAGCAGTACGTC. This gives the protein CASSPLGGNYEQYV. V and J are TRBV18 and TRBJ2-7, with D perhaps assigned TRBD1 or TRBD2 (6 bases each). The CDR3 loop spans 14 amino acids. The V and J ends lost 3 bases and 4 bases respectively, with 13 bases between them. In germline, CDR1 is KGHSH, CDR2 LQKENI.

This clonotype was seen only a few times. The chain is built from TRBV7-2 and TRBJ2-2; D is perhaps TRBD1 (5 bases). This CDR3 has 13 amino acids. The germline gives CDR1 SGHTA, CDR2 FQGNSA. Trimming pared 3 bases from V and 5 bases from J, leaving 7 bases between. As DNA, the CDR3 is TGTGCCAGCAGCTTTGACAGTACCGGGGAGCTGTTTTTT. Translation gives CASSFDSTGELFF.

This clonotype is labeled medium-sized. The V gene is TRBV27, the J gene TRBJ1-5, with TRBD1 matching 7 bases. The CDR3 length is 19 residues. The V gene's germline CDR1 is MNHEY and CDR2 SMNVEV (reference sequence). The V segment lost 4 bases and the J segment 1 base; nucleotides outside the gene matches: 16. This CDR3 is CASSSPGQEVQVSNQPQHF. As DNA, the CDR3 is TGTGCCAGCAGTTCCCCAGGACAGGAGGTTCAGGTAAGCAATCAGCCCCAGCATTTT.

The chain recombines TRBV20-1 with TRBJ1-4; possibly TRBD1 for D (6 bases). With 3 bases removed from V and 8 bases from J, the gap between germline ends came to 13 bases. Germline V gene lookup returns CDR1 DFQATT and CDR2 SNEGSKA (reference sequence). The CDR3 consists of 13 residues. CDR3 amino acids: CSASPRTDEKLFF. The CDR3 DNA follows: TGCAGTGCTAGTCCCCGGACAGACGAAAAACTGTTTTTT.

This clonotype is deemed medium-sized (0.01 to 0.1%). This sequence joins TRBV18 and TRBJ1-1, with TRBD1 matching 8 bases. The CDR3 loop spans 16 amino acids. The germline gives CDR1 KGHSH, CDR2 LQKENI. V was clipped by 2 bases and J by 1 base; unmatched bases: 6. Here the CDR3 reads CASSPFGQGANTEAFF. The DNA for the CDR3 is TGTGCCAGCTCACCATTCGGGCAGGGGGCGAACACTGAAGCTTTCTTT.

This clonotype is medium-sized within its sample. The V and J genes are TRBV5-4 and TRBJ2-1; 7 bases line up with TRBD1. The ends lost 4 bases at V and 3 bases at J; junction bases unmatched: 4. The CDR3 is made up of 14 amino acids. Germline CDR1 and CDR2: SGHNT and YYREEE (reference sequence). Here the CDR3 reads CASSRDSVYNEQFF. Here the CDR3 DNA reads TGTGCCAGCAGCAGGGACAGCGTCTACAATGAGCAGTTCTTC.

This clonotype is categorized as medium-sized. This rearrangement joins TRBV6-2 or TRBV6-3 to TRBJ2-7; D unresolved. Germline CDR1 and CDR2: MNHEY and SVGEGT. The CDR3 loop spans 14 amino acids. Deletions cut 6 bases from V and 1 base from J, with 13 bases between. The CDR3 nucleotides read TGTGCCAGCAGCCTCGTTTTGGAATCCTACGAGCAGTACTTC. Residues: CASSLVLESYEQYF.

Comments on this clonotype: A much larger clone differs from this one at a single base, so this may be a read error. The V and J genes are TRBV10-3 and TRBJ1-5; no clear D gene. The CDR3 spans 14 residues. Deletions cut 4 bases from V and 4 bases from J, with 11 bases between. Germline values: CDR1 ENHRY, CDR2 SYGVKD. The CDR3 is CAISVGITNQPQHF. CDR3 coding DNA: TGTGCCATCAGTGTTGGCATTACAAATCAGCCCCAGCATTTT.

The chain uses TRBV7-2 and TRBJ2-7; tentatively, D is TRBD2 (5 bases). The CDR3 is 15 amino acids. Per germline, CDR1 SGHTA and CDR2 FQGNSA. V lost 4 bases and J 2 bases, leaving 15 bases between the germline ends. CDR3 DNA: TGTGCCAGCAGCTACGGGTACGGGGTGGCCTACGAGCAGTACTTC. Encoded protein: CASSYGYGVAYEQYF.

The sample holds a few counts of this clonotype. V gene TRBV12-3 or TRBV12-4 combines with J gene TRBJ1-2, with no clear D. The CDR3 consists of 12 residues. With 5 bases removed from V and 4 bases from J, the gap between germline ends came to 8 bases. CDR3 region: CASSGQIYGYTF. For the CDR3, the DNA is TGTGCCAGCAGTGGGCAGATCTATGGCTACACCTTC.

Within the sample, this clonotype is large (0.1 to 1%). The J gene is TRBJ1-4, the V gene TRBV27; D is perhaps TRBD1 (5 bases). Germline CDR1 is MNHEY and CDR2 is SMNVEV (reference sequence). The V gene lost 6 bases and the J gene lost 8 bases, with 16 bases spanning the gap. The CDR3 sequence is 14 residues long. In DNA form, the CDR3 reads TGTGCCAGCAGAACCTCAGGCAGGGTAGAAAAACTGTTTTTT. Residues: CASRTSGRVEKLFF.

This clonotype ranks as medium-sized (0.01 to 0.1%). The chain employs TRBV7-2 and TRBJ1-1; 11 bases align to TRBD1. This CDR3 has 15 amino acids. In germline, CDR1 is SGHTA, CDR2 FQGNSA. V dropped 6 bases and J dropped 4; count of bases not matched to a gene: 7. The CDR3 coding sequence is TGTGCCAGCAGGAGGGGACAGGGGGGTGTCACTGAAGCTTTCTTT. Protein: CASRRGQGGVTEAFF. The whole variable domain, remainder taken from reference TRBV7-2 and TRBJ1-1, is GAGVSQSPSNKVTEKGKDVELRCDPISGHTALYWYRQSLGQGLEFLIYFQGNSAPDKSGLPSDRFSAERTGGSVSTLTIQRTQQEDSAVYLCASRRGQGGVTEAFFGQGTRLTVV.

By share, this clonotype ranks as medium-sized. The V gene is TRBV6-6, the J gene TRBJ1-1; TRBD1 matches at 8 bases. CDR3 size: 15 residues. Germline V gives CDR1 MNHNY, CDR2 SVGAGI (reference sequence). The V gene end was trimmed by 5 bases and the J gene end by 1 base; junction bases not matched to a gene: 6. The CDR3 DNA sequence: TGTGCCAGCAGTGGTCGACAGGGGACGAACACTGAAGCTTTCTTT. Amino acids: CASSGRQGTNTEAFF.